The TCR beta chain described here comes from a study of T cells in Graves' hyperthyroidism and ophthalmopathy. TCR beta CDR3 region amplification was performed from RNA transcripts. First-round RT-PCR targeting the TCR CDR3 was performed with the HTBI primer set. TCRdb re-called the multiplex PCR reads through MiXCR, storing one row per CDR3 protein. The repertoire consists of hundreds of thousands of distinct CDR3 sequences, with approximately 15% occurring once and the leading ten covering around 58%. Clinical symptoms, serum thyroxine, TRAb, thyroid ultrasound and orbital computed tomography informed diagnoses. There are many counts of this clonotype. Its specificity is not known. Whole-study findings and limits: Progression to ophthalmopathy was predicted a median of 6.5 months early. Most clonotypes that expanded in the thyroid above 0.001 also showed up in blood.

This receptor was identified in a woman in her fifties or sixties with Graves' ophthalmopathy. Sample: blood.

The CDR3 nucleotides read TGTGCCAGTAGTGTGGACCCGGCCGGAACAGATACGCAGTATTTT. It is translated as CASSVDPAGTDTQYF. The chain couples TRBV19 to TRBJ2-3; D gene uncertain. The V gene's germline CDR1 is LNHDA and CDR2 SQIVND (reference sequence). Trimming took off 5 bases at V and 3 bases at J, with 15 bases between the two ends. This CDR3 is built from 15 residues.